One and the same sample provided the 21 T cell receptor beta chains below, sequenced in a study of cytomegalovirus exposure and HLA in healthy donors. 60 Vbeta and 13 Jbeta primers were used in PCR. Assay: immunoSEQ multiplex PCR; the TCRdb copy retains only in-frame clones and omits some. The data contain 100,000 or so clones, roughly an eighth of them singletons. Sequencing input: PBMCs. The receptors were gathered from a man aged 35-49 years in good health and CMV-seropositive.

The chain employs TRBV11-3 and TRBJ2-1; 12 positions match TRBD1. Unmatched junction bases numbered 13, after V lost 5 bases and J lost 5 bases. CDR3 size: 18 residues. Germline values: CDR1 SGHNT, CDR2 YENEEA. CDR3 protein: CASSRGQGAQPGHNEQFF. As DNA, the CDR3 is TGTGCCAGCAGCCGGGGACAGGGGGCCCAACCAGGGCACAATGAGCAGTTCTTC.

The chain has TRBV11-2 and TRBJ2-1; TRBD2 matches 7 bases. J was trimmed by 5 bases and V by 0 bases; bases with no gene match: 10. The CDR3 contains 17 residues. In germline, CDR1 is SGHAT, CDR2 FQNNGV. CDR3 protein: CASSLEELAPRDNEQFF. CDR3 nucleotides: TGTGCCAGCAGCTTAGAGGAACTAGCGCCTCGGGACAATGAGCAGTTCTTC.

This clone has more than one count but fewer than ten. The chain joins TRBV5-1 to TRBJ2-1, with a weak D call TRBD2 (5 bases). The V gene's germline CDR1 is SGHRS and CDR2 YFSETQ. Between the trimmed V and J ends, which lost 4 bases and 6 bases, there was a span of 20 bases. This CDR3 region has 16 residues. The CDR3 sequence: CASSARGFLNGNEQFF. CDR3 DNA: TGCGCCAGCAGCGCCCGGGGATTCTTGAACGGCAATGAGCAGTTCTTC.

The V gene is TRBV27, the J gene TRBJ2-5, with 9 bases identical to TRBD2. Germline CDR1 reads MNHEY; CDR2 reads SMNVEV (reference sequence). J lost 1 base, V lost 6 bases, and 9 bases had no gene match. There are 16 residues in the CDR3. As DNA, the CDR3 is TGTGCCAGCAGGGCCATAGCGGGGGCCCCCCAAGAGACCCAGTACTTC. It specifies CASRAIAGAPQETQYF.

The chain uses TRBV6-5 and TRBJ2-3; 11 bases align to TRBD2. The CDR3 runs 16 residues. V shed 3 bases and J 1 base; nucleotides not matched to a gene: 3. The germline V gene encodes CDR1 MNHEY and CDR2 SVGAGI. This chain's CDR3 is CASSYQGLAGTDTQYF. In DNA form, the CDR3 reads TGTGCCAGCAGTTATCAGGGACTAGCGGGCACAGATACGCAGTATTTT.

This sequence joins TRBV30 and TRBJ2-5; D gene unclear. Trimming shortened V by 5 bases and J by 2 bases, and 12 bases separated the two germline ends. CDR1 and CDR2 from the germline V gene are GTSNPN and SVGIG (reference sequence). The CDR3 runs 13 residues. CDR3 amino acids: CAWDPRLQETQYF. The CDR3 region has the DNA TGTGCCTGGGATCCCAGGCTTCAAGAGACCCAGTACTTC. The full variable domain, with the rest looked up from reference TRBV30 and TRBJ2-5, is SQTIHQWPATLVQPVGSPLSLECTVEGTSNPNLYWYRQAAGRGLQLLFYSVGIGQISSEVPQNLSASRPQDRQFILSSKKLLLSDSGFYLCAWDPRLQETQYFGPGTRLLVL.

The rearrangement joins TRBV5-1 to TRBJ2-2; possibly TRBD1 for D (6 bases). The CDR3 totals 15 residues. Germline V gives CDR1 SGHRS, CDR2 YFSETQ. The V end was cut by 2 bases, the J end by 1 base, with 9 bases between. CDR3 amino acids: CASSLKTGNTGELFF. CDR3 bases: TGCGCCAGCAGCTTAAAGACAGGGAACACCGGGGAGCTGTTTTTT.

This clone was detected only a few times. This chain connects TRBV7-7 to TRBJ2-1; possibly TRBD1 for D (6 bases). V shed 5 bases and J shed 5 bases, with 16 bases lying between them. Germline loops: CDR1 SSHAT, CDR2 FNYEAQ (reference sequence). The CDR3 consists of 15 residues. The DNA of the CDR3 is TGTGCCAGCAGCCCCCTGGGGGCAGGGGACAATGAGCAGTTCTTC. Protein: CASSPLGAGDNEQFF.

Only a few counts were recorded for this clone. The rearrangement joins TRBV10-1 to TRBJ2-3; 9 nucleotides line up with TRBD1. This CDR3 comprises 13 residues. CDR1 WNHNN and CDR2 SYGVQD come from the germline V gene (reference sequence). The V gene end was trimmed by 6 bases and the J gene end by 3 bases; junction bases not matched to a gene: 1. CDR3 sequence reads: CASRGQGTDTQYF. The CDR3 region has the DNA TGCGCCAGCAGGGGACAGGGTACAGATACGCAGTATTTT.

This clone was counted a few times. V usage is TRBV5-6 and J usage is TRBJ2-3; 10 nucleotides match TRBD2. CDR3 length equals 13 residues. The germline V gene has CDR1 SGHDT and CDR2 YYEEEE. V was clipped by 4 bases and J by 4 bases; unmatched bases: 0. CDR3 residues: CASSGTSADTQYF. The CDR3 DNA follows: TGTGCCAGCAGCGGGACTAGCGCAGATACGCAGTATTTT.

This chain uses TRBV6-5 with TRBJ1-4; a weak D match, TRBD1 (6 bases). The germline gives CDR1 MNHEY, CDR2 SVGAGI. The length of the CDR3 is 15 residues. V was cut by 5 bases and J by 5 bases, with 15 bases left in between. In nucleotides, the CDR3 is TGTGCCAGCAGTAGGGGGGGAATCTTGAATGAAAAACTGTTTTTT. Translated: CASSRGGILNEKLFF.

A few counts support this clone. The genes are TRBV6-4 and TRBJ2-1; 11 bases are shared with TRBD2. The CDR3 is made up of 15 amino acids. The germline gives CDR1 MRHNA, CDR2 SNTAGT. J gave up 7 bases and V 6 bases, and 8 bases lay outside the gene matches. CDR3 protein: CASRATSGSGNEQFF. In DNA, the CDR3 is TGTGCCAGCAGGGCTACTAGCGGGAGTGGTAATGAGCAGTTCTTC.

V gene TRBV27 combines with J gene TRBJ2-5, with a possible D match to TRBD1 (5 bases). From germline, CDR1 is MNHEY and CDR2 SMNVEV (reference sequence). This CDR3 contains 15 residues. The V and J ends lost 6 bases and 2 bases respectively, with 16 bases between them. The CDR3 reads CASRPTRQRQETQYF. The CDR3 DNA reads TGTGCCAGCAGACCGACTCGACAGAGACAAGAGACCCAGTACTTC.

The gene calls are TRBV7-6 and TRBJ1-6, with TRBD1 matching over 8 bases. Per the germline V gene, CDR1 is SGHVS and CDR2 is FNYEAQ. V was pared by 2 bases and J by 7 bases, with 4 bases of the junction left unmatched. This CDR3 comprises 15 residues. DNA for the CDR3: TGTGCCAGCAGCTTATCCGGGACAGGCAATTCACCCCTCCACTTT. As protein: CASSLSGTGNSPLHF.

The rearrangement uses TRBV10-3 and TRBJ2-2, with 8 bases matching TRBD1. V lost 6 bases to trimming and J lost 7 bases; unmatched junction nucleotides: 10. Germline-derived CDR1 and CDR2 are ENHRY and SYGVKD. This CDR3 is built from 15 residues. The CDR3 DNA reads TGTGCCATCAGGGGGGCAGGGGGCAGGATCGGGGAGCTGTTTTTT. Translation gives CAIRGAGGRIGELFF.

This clone was recorded a few times. This sequence joins TRBV29-1 and TRBJ2-3, with D maybe TRBD2 (6 bases). This CDR3 is built from 12 residues. The V end was cut by 7 bases, the J end by 3 bases, with 11 bases between. Germline CDR1 is SQVTM and CDR2 is ANQGSEA. CDR3 amino acids: CSGGTPTDTQYF. In nucleotides, the CDR3 is TGCAGCGGCGGGACTCCGACAGATACGCAGTATTTT.

The chain employs TRBV10-3 and TRBJ1-5; D is ambiguous. CDR1 is ENHRY and CDR2 is SYGVKD in the germline V gene. The CDR3 spans 12 residues. Trimming took off 6 bases at V and 7 bases at J, with 10 bases between the two ends. For the CDR3, the DNA is TGTGCCATCAGGGGTCGGGGACAGCCCCAGCATTTT. Encoded protein: CAIRGRGQPQHF.

This clone was seen a few times. One junction end does not reproduce the germline sequence, and a read error may be involved. The rearrangement joins TRBV29-1 to TRBJ2-5; D uncertain. CDR1 and CDR2 from the germline V gene are SQVTM and ANQGSEA. CDR3 length: 13 amino acids. The DNA for the CDR3 is TGCAGCGTTGTATACCGGGTCCTAGAGTCCCAGTACTTC. As protein: CSVVYRVLESQYF.

This clone was found a few times. The CDR3 coding sequence is TGTGCCAGCAGCCCTAGGGATACGCAGTATTTT. As protein: CASSPRDTQYF. V gene TRBV13 combines with J gene TRBJ2-3; D not certain. The germline V gene has CDR1 PRHDT and CDR2 FYEKMQ (reference sequence). V dropped 5 bases and J dropped 6 bases, with 6 bases sitting between them. The CDR3 is 11 amino acids.

This clone was counted between two and nine times. V usage is TRBV6-6 and J usage is TRBJ1-2; 8 bases align to TRBD1. Germline V gene data show CDR1 as MNHNY and CDR2 as SVGAGI (reference sequence). Trimming removed 4 bases from V and 5 bases from J; junction bases left unmatched: 6. The CDR3 is 14 amino acids. CDR3 amino acids: CASSSDRVRYGYTF. The CDR3 DNA reads as TGTGCCAGCAGTTCGGACAGGGTGAGGTATGGCTACACCTTC.

In this sample, this clone turned up a few times. This rearrangement joins TRBV27 to TRBJ1-2; 9 bases map to TRBD1. Losses at the gene ends were 5 bases for V and 8 bases for J; bases not matched to a gene: 3. Germline CDR1 reads MNHEY; CDR2 reads SMNVEV (reference sequence). CDR3 length: 12 amino acids. CDR3 loop: CASSTGGAGYTF. The CDR3 DNA reads as TGTGCCAGCAGTACAGGGGGCGCGGGCTACACCTTC.